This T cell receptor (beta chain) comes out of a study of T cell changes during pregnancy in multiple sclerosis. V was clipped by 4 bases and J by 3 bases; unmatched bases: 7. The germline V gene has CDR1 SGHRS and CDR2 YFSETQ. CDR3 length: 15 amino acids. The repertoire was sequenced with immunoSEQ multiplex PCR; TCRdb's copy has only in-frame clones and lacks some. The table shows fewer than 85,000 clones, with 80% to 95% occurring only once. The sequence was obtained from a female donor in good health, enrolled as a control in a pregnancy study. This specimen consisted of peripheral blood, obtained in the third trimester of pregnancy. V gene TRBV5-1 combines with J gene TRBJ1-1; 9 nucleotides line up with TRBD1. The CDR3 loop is CASSAGQGWDTEAFF. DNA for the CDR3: TGCGCCAGCAGCGCTGGACAGGGGTGGGACACTGAAGCTTTCTTT. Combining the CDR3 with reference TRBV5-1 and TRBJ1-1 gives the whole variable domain KAGVTQTPRYLIKTRGQQVTLSCSPISGHRSVSWYQQTPGQGLQFLFEYFSETQRNKGNFPGRFSGRQFSNSRSEMNVSTLELGDSALYLCASSAGQGWDTEAFFGQGTRLTVV.